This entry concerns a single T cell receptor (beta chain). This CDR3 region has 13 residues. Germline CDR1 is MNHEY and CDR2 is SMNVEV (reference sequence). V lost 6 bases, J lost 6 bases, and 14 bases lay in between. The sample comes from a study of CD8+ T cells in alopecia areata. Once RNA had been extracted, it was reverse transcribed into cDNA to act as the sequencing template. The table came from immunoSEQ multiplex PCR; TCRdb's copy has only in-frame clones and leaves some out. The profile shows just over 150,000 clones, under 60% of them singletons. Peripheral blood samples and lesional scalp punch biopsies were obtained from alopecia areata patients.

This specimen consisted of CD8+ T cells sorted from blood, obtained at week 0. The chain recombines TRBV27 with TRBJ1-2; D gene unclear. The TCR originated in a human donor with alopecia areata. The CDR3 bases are TGTGCCAGCAGAGAGAAGGACGGAGATGGCTACACCTTC. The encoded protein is CASREKDGDGYTF.